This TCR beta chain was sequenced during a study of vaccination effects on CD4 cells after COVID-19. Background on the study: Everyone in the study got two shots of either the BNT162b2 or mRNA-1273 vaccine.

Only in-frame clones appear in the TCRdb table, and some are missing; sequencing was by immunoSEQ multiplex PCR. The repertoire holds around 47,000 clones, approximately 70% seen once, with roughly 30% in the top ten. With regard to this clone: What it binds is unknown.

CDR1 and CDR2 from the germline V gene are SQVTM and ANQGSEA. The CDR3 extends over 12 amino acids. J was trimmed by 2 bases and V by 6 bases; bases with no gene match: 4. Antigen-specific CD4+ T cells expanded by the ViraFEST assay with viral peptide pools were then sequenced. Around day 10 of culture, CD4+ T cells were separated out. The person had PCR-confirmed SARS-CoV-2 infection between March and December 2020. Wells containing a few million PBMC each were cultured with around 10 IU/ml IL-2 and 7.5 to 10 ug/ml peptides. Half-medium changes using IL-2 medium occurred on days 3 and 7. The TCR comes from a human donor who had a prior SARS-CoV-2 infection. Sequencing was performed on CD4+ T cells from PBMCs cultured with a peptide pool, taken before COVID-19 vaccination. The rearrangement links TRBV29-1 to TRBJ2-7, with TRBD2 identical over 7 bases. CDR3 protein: CSVASGAYEQYF. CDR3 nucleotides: TGCAGCGTAGCTAGCGGAGCCTACGAGCAGTACTTC.